This TCR beta chain came from a study of T cell repertoires in cytomegalovirus infection. Study-level background: The study used recently identified HLA-C-restricted and well-studied HLA-B-restricted CMV epitopes. Public TCR beta signatures provided an indication of both CMV infection and a matching HLA type.

TCRdb redid the calling of the reads with MiXCR, one entry per CDR3 protein. Of about half a million distinct CDR3 sequences listed, about two fifths were seen once; the top ten hold approximately 40%. Whole-study findings and limits: The cumulative frequency of public TCR beta families distinguished individuals who carried CMV together with the relevant HLA. HLA-C-restricted CMV-specific TCR beta clonotypes prevailed in the ex vivo response.

This clonotype was picked up a small number of times. What it binds is not known. This material consisted of cultured PBMCs, taken from culture after CMV antigen stimulation. The sequence was obtained from a human donor in good health (CMV status not recorded). Some clones in this sample may be carry-over from other donors' samples.

The CDR3: CASSQGQNYNSPLHF. In nucleotides, the CDR3 is TGTGCCAGCAGCCAAGGCCAGAACTATAATTCACCCCTCCACTTT. The chain combines TRBV5-4 with TRBJ1-6, with no clear D. Trimming pared 4 bases from V and 3 bases from J, leaving 11 bases between. Germline lookup yields CDR1 SGHNT and CDR2 YYREEE (reference sequence). The CDR3 spans 15 residues.